These 19 T cell receptor beta chains came from one sample sequenced in a study of monozygotic twins with inflammatory bowel disease. TCRdb reprocessed the 5' RACE reads; each CDR3 protein has one entry and no DNA is given. The sample totals some 170,000 distinct CDR3 sequences; its top ten clones hold about 2.4%. Sequences were obtained from blood. The receptors were gathered from a human donor with ulcerative colitis or Crohn's disease, or a healthy co-twin of an affected twin (not recorded which).

This chain links TRBV12-5 with TRBJ2-1; TCRdb gives TRBD2 as the D gene, but with no DNA this cannot be confirmed. Germline assignment: CDR1 LGHNT and CDR2 FRNRAP. This CDR3 comprises 19 residues. CDR3 sequence reads: CASGLVNPPLAHFHNEQFF.

The chain is built from TRBV10-3 and TRBJ2-5. CDR1 and CDR2 (germline): ENHRY, SYGVKD. The CDR3 has 11 amino acids. The CDR3 sequence is CAISQQETQYF.

The J gene is TRBJ2-7, the V gene TRBV20-1; as DNA is missing, the TRBD2 call by TCRdb cannot be tested. This CDR3 spans 13 amino acids. The germline V gene has CDR1 DFQATT and CDR2 SNEGSKA (reference sequence). CDR3 residues: CSARDGGRDEQYF.

The chain carries TRBV7-2 and TRBJ2-4; the D call of TRBD2 rests on TCRdb alone, since no DNA is present to check it. The CDR3 is 17 residues long. CDR1 SGHTA and CDR2 FQGNSA come from the germline V gene. CDR3 amino acids: CASSPRTGLAGVNIQYF.

V usage is TRBV12-3 or TRBV12-4 and J usage is TRBJ2-5; TCRdb outputs TRBD2, but without DNA this stays unchecked. The CDR3 extends over 14 amino acids. This CDR3 is CASSLGAGDETQYF.

V gene TRBV5-1 combines with J gene TRBJ2-7; with no DNA, the TCRdb D assignment of TRBD2 cannot be verified. The CDR3 covers 14 residues. Germline lookup yields CDR1 SGHRS and CDR2 YFSETQ. The CDR3 is CASNFGGAIDEQYF. Variable domain in full (rest from reference TRBV5-1 and TRBJ2-7): KAGVTQTPRYLIKTRGQQVTLSCSPISGHRSVSWYQQTPGQGLQFLFEYFSETQRNKGNFPGRFSGRQFSNSRSEMNVSTLELGDSALYLCASNFGGAIDEQYFGPGTRLTVT.

The gene calls are TRBV20-1 and TRBJ1-4. CDR1 DFQATT and CDR2 SNEGSKA come from the germline V gene (reference sequence). The CDR3 is 13 residues long. The CDR3 is CSASTATNEKLFF.

This chain joins TRBV7-9 and TRBJ2-2. This CDR3 contains 13 residues. Germline loops: CDR1 SEHNR, CDR2 FQNEAQ (reference sequence). This CDR3 reads CASSYSTTGELFF. Drawing the rest from reference TRBV7-9 and TRBJ2-2, the complete variable domain is DTGVSQNPRHKITKRGQNVTFRCDPISEHNRLYWYRQTLGQGPEFLTYFQNEAQLEKSRLLSDRFSAERPKGSFSTLEIQRTEQGDSAMYLCASSYSTTGELFFGEGSRLTVL.

This chain joins TRBV5-1 and TRBJ2-5; the D call from TCRdb, TRBD1, cannot be confirmed without DNA. The CDR3 has 15 amino acids. The germline V gene has CDR1 SGHRS and CDR2 YFSETQ. This CDR3 is CASSLLGQLQETQYF.

The chain has TRBV5-1 and TRBJ2-3; absent DNA, TCRdb's TRBD2 call cannot be checked. The length of the CDR3 is 15 residues. Germline V CDR1 and CDR2: SGHRS, YFSETQ. Here the CDR3 reads CASSGEAGFTDTQYF.

The V call is TRBV7-7, the J call TRBJ2-5; no DNA is available, so the TRBD1 call from TCRdb remains unchecked. The CDR3 sequence is 14 residues long. Germline CDR1 reads SSHAT; CDR2 reads FNYEAQ (reference sequence). The CDR3 protein is CASSFRDNAETQYF.

This chain connects TRBV5-4 to TRBJ2-1; the TCRdb call, TRBD1, lacks DNA for checking. The CDR3 spans 12 residues. Germline loops: CDR1 SGHNT, CDR2 YYREEE (reference sequence). The CDR3 region is CASRPDRGGQFF.

This chain uses TRBV5-1 with TRBJ2-7. Looked up from germline, CDR1 is SGHRS and CDR2 is YFSETQ. There are 13 residues in the CDR3. CDR3 protein: CASSWDGTYEQYF.

The chain employs TRBV20-1 and TRBJ2-2. The CDR3 totals 12 residues. Germline CDR1 DFQATT, CDR2 SNEGSKA (reference sequence). The chain's CDR3 is CSAFGPAGELFF.

This sequence joins TRBV15 and TRBJ2-7. Germline V gene data show CDR1 as LNHNV and CDR2 as YYDKDF (reference sequence). The CDR3 loop spans 14 amino acids. The CDR3: CATSRDSESYEQYF.

The chain links TRBV12-3 or TRBV12-4 to TRBJ1-1; TCRdb picks TRBD1, but there is no DNA to check that call. This CDR3 spans 16 amino acids. The CDR3 sequence is CASQNPGQGLLGGAFF.

The chain has TRBV7-9 and TRBJ2-3. This CDR3 has 13 residues. In germline, CDR1 is SEHNR, CDR2 FQNEAQ (reference sequence). CDR3 residues: CASSLALKDTQYF.

The genes are TRBV4-3 and TRBJ2-5; lacking DNA, the TRBD1 call made by TCRdb goes unchecked. This CDR3 spans 15 amino acids. CDR1 is LGHNA and CDR2 is YSLEER in the germline V gene. The CDR3 region is CASSQDLQGGETQYF.

The chain links TRBV3-1 to TRBJ2-6; TCRdb's D gene call, TRBD1, goes unchecked for lack of DNA. Germline assignment: CDR1 LGHDT and CDR2 YNNKEL (reference sequence). CDR3 length: 19 residues. CDR3 protein: CASSQRGTSIASGANVLTF.